A selection of T cell receptor beta chains follows, all from one sample in a study of blood T cell repertoires in COVID-19. Clones were read by immunoSEQ multiplex PCR, and TCRdb kept only the in-frame ones, dropping some. The sample has about 270,000 clones, around nine tenths seen once. Sequenced: peripheral blood. The receptor set was obtained from a man in his forties who had recovered from COVID-19. The CDR3 runs from the conserved cysteine through the conserved F or W. The D gene is left open where the match is weak. Only some rows state a clone size, as once, few, many or a class for expanded clones.

V gene	J gene	clone size	D gene	CDR3 protein	CDR3 DNA
TRBV5-6	TRBJ1-2	.	TRBD1	CASSLAWTGDYGYTF	TGTGCCAGCAGCTTGGCCTGGACAGGGGACTATGGCTACACCTTC
TRBV19	TRBJ2-7	.	TRBD1	CASTPGQGTTYEQYF	TGTGCCAGTACCCCGGGACAGGGGACGACCTACGAGCAGTACTTC
TRBV30	TRBJ2-2	.	.	CAWSVRGGTRTGELFF	TGTGCCTGGAGTGTACGGGGCGGGACCCGCACCGGGGAGCTGTTTTTT
TRBV9	TRBJ2-1	.	TRBD2	CASSVAPSGRINEQFF	TGTGCCAGCAGCGTAGCCCCTAGCGGGAGAATAAATGAGCAGTTCTTC
TRBV2	TRBJ2-3	.	.	CASEHQGSEDTQYF	TGTGCCAGCGAACACCAGGGGAGTGAAGATACGCAGTATTTT
TRBV25-1	TRBJ2-1	.	.	CASSHSGVAEQFF	TGTGCCAGCAGCCATTCAGGGGTGGCGGAGCAGTTCTTC
TRBV6-2/TRBV6-3	TRBJ2-7	once	TRBD2	CASSLLAGGHEQYF	TGTGCCAGCAGTTTACTAGCGGGGGGACACGAGCAGTACTTC
TRBV7-9	TRBJ2-7	.	TRBD2	CASSLDGTSGPTYEQYF	TGTGCCAGCAGCTTAGATGGGACTAGCGGACCAACCTACGAGCAGTACTTC
TRBV15	TRBJ1-4	.	TRBD1	CATSRGDRVNEKLFF	TGTGCCACCAGCAGAGGGGACAGGGTAAATGAAAAACTGTTTTTT
TRBV4-1	TRBJ1-1	few	.	CASSQGGVRTMNTEAFF	TGCGCCAGCAGCCAAGGGGGAGTGAGGACCATGAACACTGAAGCTTTCTTT
TRBV6-5	TRBJ1-1	.	TRBD1	CASRTGTGRNTEAFF	TGTGCCAGCAGAACCGGGACAGGGAGGAACACTGAAGCTTTCTTT
TRBV5-5	TRBJ1-2	few	TRBD1	CASSLASRPGQGNYGYTF	TGTGCCAGCAGCTTGGCCTCCCGCCCGGGACAGGGGAACTATGGCTACACCTTC
TRBV19	TRBJ2-4	few	TRBD1	CASSRGTGLAKNIQYF	TGTGCCAGTAGTAGGGGGACAGGTTTAGCCAAAAACATTCAGTACTTC
TRBV2	TRBJ2-7	few	TRBD1	CASGGQGAGEQYF	TGTGCCAGCGGCGGACAGGGGGCGGGTGAGCAGTACTTC
TRBV19	TRBJ2-3	.	TRBD2	CASSSGGGTDTQYF	TGTGCCAGTAGTAGCGGGGGGGGCACAGATACGCAGTATTTT
TRBV6-2/TRBV6-3	TRBJ2-7	.	TRBD1	CASSYSWDSYEQYF	TGTGCCAGCAGTTACTCGTGGGACAGCTACGAGCAGTACTTC
TRBV21-1	TRBJ2-5	.	.	CASSKGLGTLRMETQYF	TGTGCCAGCAGCAAAGGCCTCGGGACTCTGAGGATGGAGACCCAGTACTTC
TRBV20-1	TRBJ2-7	.	.	CSASPLGVPGYEQYF	TGCAGTGCTAGTCCCTTGGGAGTTCCCGGCTACGAGCAGTACTTC
TRBV5-6	TRBJ2-6	.	TRBD1	CASRKPGQGLSGANVLTF	TGTGCCAGCAGGAAACCGGGACAGGGCCTTTCTGGGGCCAACGTCCTGACTTTC
TRBV5-1	TRBJ1-4	.	TRBD1	CASRAGTGAENEKLFF	TGCGCCAGCAGGGCCGGGACAGGGGCGGAAAATGAAAAACTGTTTTTT
TRBV30	TRBJ2-7	.	TRBD2	CAWSKVAGGFEYF	TGTGCCTGGAGTAAGGTAGCGGGAGGCTTTGAGTACTTC
TRBV9	TRBJ2-3	.	TRBD2	CASSVEAGGRDTQYF	TGTGCCAGCAGCGTAGAAGCGGGGGGCCGAGATACGCAGTATTTT
TRBV7-9	TRBJ2-3	.	.	CASSSQPTGFGDTQYF	TGTGCCAGCAGCTCCCAACCTACAGGGTTTGGAGATACGCAGTATTTT
TRBV10-1	TRBJ2-5	.	TRBD2	CASSPLAGNQETQYF	TGCGCCAGCAGTCCCCTAGCGGGGAACCAAGAGACCCAGTACTTC
TRBV6-5	TRBJ2-4	.	TRBD1	CASSYNPTGAKNIQYF	TGTGCCAGCAGTTACAATCCGACAGGGGCCAAAAACATTCAGTACTTC
TRBV7-9	TRBJ1-2	.	.	CASRYDQGSLNYGYTF	TGTGCCAGCAGATACGATCAGGGTTCCCTTAACTATGGCTACACCTTC
TRBV10-3	TRBJ2-7	few	TRBD2	CAILAGVGVYEQYF	TGTGCCATCTTAGCGGGCGTGGGGGTCTACGAGCAGTACTTC
TRBV19	TRBJ2-7	once	TRBD1	CASSTRQGSYEQYF	TGTGCCAGTAGTACGCGACAGGGGAGCTACGAGCAGTACTTC
TRBV5-4	TRBJ2-7	.	.	CASSLGTQPGEQYF	TGTGCCAGCAGCTTGGGCACCCAGCCGGGCGAGCAGTACTTC
TRBV11-3	TRBJ2-1	.	.	CASSRRSSYNEQFF	TGTGCCAGCAGCAGACGGAGCTCCTACAATGAGCAGTTCTTC
TRBV6-2/TRBV6-3	TRBJ1-2	.	.	CASSSRGSNYGYTF	TGTGCCAGCAGTTCCAGGGGAAGTAACTATGGCTACACCTTC
TRBV5-1	TRBJ2-3	.	TRBD2	CASSLRSGREIDTQYF	TGCGCCAGCAGCCTCCGGAGCGGGAGAGAAATAGATACGCAGTATTTT
TRBV28	TRBJ2-1	.	TRBD2	CASKASGIPFYNEQFF	TGTGCCAGCAAGGCTAGCGGGATCCCCTTCTACAATGAGCAGTTCTTC
TRBV10-3	TRBJ2-7	.	TRBD1	CAIRDRANEQYF	TGTGCCATCCGGGACAGGGCCAACGAGCAGTACTTC
TRBV12-5	TRBJ1-5	.	TRBD1	CASGQTQGATQPQHF	TGTGCTAGTGGTCAAACCCAGGGGGCGACTCAGCCCCAGCATTTT
TRBV7-2	TRBJ2-1	.	TRBD2	CASSLTSGRAANEQFF	TGTGCCAGCAGCTTAACTAGCGGGAGGGCCGCGAATGAGCAGTTCTTC
TRBV30	TRBJ1-3	.	.	CACPWGAGNTIYF	TGTGCCTGCCCCTGGGGGGCTGGAAACACCATATATTTT
TRBV6-2/TRBV6-3	TRBJ2-3	.	TRBD2	CASSYSSSGGPKSTDTQYF	TGTGCCAGCAGTTACTCGAGTAGCGGGGGGCCTAAATCCACAGATACGCAGTATTTT
TRBV12-5	TRBJ2-1	.	TRBD2	CASGSQGLAGGPAYNEQFF	TGTGCTAGTGGTTCCCAGGGACTAGCGGGGGGGCCGGCCTACAATGAGCAGTTCTTC
TRBV21-1	TRBJ2-7	.	.	CASRLRQLDSYEQYF	TGTGCCAGCCGTCTCAGACAGCTAGATTCCTACGAGCAGTACTTC
TRBV21-1	TRBJ1-3	.	.	CASMDRLKGGNTIYF	TGTGCCAGTATGGACAGGCTCAAAGGAGGAAACACCATATATTTT
TRBV2	TRBJ1-1	once	.	CASSALTEAFF	TGTGCCAGCAGTGCATTGACTGAAGCTTTCTTT
TRBV3-1/TRBV3-2	TRBJ2-3	.	TRBD2	CASSRLAGSPDTQYF	TGTGCCAGCAGCCGACTAGCGGGGTCCCCAGATACGCAGTATTTT
TRBV28	TRBJ2-7	.	TRBD1	CASSFPIGQGYEQYF	TGTGCCAGCAGTTTTCCTATAGGACAGGGCTACGAGCAGTACTTC
TRBV29-1	TRBJ2-1	.	TRBD2	CSVLAGGTYRQFF	TGCAGCGTTCTAGCGGGGGGCACCTATCGGCAGTTCTTC
TRBV5-4	TRBJ2-2	once	TRBD2	CASSLGGLAAGELFF	TGTGCCAGCAGCTTGGGTGGACTAGCGGCCGGGGAGCTGTTTTTT
TRBV7-8	TRBJ1-1	few	.	CASSLVNGINTEAFF	TGTGCCAGCAGCTTGGTTAACGGGATAAACACTGAAGCTTTCTTT
TRBV27	TRBJ2-7	.	TRBD1	CASSPSGTGMIEQYF	TGTGCCAGCAGTCCTTCCGGGACAGGCATGATCGAGCAGTACTTC
TRBV19	TRBJ1-3	few	.	CASSISAVGNTIYF	TGTGCCAGTAGTATAAGTGCGGTCGGAAACACCATATATTTT
TRBV24-1	TRBJ1-1	.	.	CATSDFPPKREAFF	TGTGCCACCAGTGATTTTCCCCCCAAGAGGGAAGCTTTCTTT
TRBV3-1/TRBV3-2	TRBJ2-1	.	.	CASSLRVDNEQFF	TGTGCCAGCAGCCTGCGGGTCGACAATGAGCAGTTCTTC
TRBV7-9	TRBJ2-3	.	TRBD2	CASSLGLAGGTSTDTQYF	TGTGCCAGCAGCTTAGGACTAGCGGGAGGGACTAGCACAGATACGCAGTATTTT
TRBV18	TRBJ1-4	.	TRBD1	CASSRRTGVDEKLFF	TGTGCCAGCTCACGTCGGACAGGTGTGGATGAAAAACTGTTTTTT